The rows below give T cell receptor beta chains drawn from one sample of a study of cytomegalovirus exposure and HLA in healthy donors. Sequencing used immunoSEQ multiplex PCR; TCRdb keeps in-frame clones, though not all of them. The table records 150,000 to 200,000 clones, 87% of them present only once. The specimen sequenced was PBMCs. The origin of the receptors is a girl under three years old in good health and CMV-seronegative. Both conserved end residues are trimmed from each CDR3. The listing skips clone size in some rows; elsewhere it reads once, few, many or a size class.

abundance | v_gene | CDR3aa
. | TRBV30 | AWNPGLDVYEQY
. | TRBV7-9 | ASSRRQGTNTEAF
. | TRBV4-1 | ASSQDPKQGAYEQY
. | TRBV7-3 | ASSLSPRGETQY
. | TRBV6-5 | ASSTRGSPLH
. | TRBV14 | ASSITGESSNQPQH
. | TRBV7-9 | ASSLGEAGGFEQY
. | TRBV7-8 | ASSSQPPGQGPEQY
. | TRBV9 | ASSVASENRGANEQF
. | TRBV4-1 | ASSQVFGEDYEQY
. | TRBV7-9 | ASSSATGDYNEQF
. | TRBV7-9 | ASSLIGRGNTGELF
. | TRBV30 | AWSLRDRGSGSPLH
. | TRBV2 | ASRRRGGPYNEQF
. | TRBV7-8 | ASSFPTGLYGYT
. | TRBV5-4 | ASSWGSGRRVNNEQF
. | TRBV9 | ASSAYTRSDSPLH
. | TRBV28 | ASPPGGNPSEQY
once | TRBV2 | ASSLTGDSNQPQH
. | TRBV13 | ASSFQGLGTQY
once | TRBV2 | ASSSGRTYSPLH
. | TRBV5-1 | ASRARESSYNEQF
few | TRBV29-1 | SVDVGTGDNEQF
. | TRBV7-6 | ASSLTESTDTQY
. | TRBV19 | ASSITSGSCEQY
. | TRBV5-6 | ASSIWTVKNTIY
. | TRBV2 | ASSHAGPTQETQY
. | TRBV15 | ATSRDSPNISGNTIY
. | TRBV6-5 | ASSYGTGAYEQY
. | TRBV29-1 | SVDSLDRSYNEQF
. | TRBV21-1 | ASSQGTLSSYNEQF
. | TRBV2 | ASSEVAGYT
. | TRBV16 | ASSLGLAGEDEQF
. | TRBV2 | ASSGQGNSPLH
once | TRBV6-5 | ASSYSSADTDTQY
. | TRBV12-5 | ASGLAQSAGANVLT
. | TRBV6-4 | ATRQGPYINYGYT
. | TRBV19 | ASSIWAGYVGQDSNQPQH
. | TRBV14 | ASSQEVGVVRTDTQY
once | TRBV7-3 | ASSLSGGAQGTQY
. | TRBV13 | ASSLRGNEQF
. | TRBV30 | ACVLSGGGVDYNEQF